Following are 23 T cell receptor beta chains from one sample sequenced in a study of response to subunit inactivated influenza vaccine. A single record per CDR3 protein comes from TCRdb applying MiXCR to the RT-PCR reads. The sample lists hundreds of thousands of distinct CDR3 sequences, about 18% occurring once. Here the sequenced sample was PBMCs from blood, taken less than 6 days after vaccination. These receptors originate from a man aged 45 to 65 who received an inactivated influenza vaccine.

This clonotype was detected a few times. The genes are TRBV20-1 and TRBJ2-3; TRBD2 agrees at 15 bases. J was trimmed by 3 bases and V by 1 base; bases with no gene match: 5. CDR3 length: 17 amino acids. CDR1 is DFQATT and CDR2 is SNEGSKA in the germline V gene (reference sequence). The CDR3 nucleotides are TGCAGTGCTAGAGGTGGACTAGCGGGGGGGAAGACAGATACGCAGTATTTT. It is translated as CSARGGLAGGKTDTQYF.

The sample holds a few counts of this clonotype. CDR3 DNA: TGTGCCAGCAGCCCGGACGGACAGCGGACAGATACGCAGTATTTT. Translated: CASSPDGQRTDTQYF. The chain recombines TRBV7-2 with TRBJ2-3; a possible D gene is TRBD1 (6 bases). The germline gives CDR1 SGHTA, CDR2 FQGNSA. Trimming left V 5 bases short and J 3 bases short, with 15 bases between. This CDR3 has 15 residues.

The chain recombines TRBV5-1 with TRBJ2-3, with 10 nucleotides matching TRBD2. The germline V gene encodes CDR1 SGHRS and CDR2 YFSETQ. J lost 6 bases, V lost 4 bases, and 11 bases had no gene match. The CDR3 totals 16 residues. The CDR3 coding sequence is TGCGCCAGCAGCCTGGGGTCTAGCGGGAGTGGTGATACGCAGTATTTT. It codes for CASSLGSSGSGDTQYF.

The rearrangement uses TRBV5-1 and TRBJ2-7; 10 nucleotides align to TRBD1. The germline CDR1 and CDR2 sequences are SGHRS and YFSETQ. The trim removed 2 bases at V and 4 bases at J, leaving 3 bases unmatched. This CDR3 region has 14 residues. The DNA of the CDR3 is TGCGCCAGCAGCTTTAAGGGACAGGGGTACGAGCAGTACTTC. Translating gives CASSFKGQGYEQYF.

This clonotype occurred a few times. The gene calls are TRBV27 and TRBJ1-4; D is perhaps TRBD1 (5 bases). CDR1 and CDR2 (germline): MNHEY, SMNVEV (reference sequence). With 6 bases removed from V and 7 bases from J, the gap between germline ends came to 21 bases. This CDR3 is 16 amino acids long. The CDR3 is CASSFTLGQGREKLFF. CDR3 nucleotides: TGTGCCAGCAGCTTTACTCTGGGCCAGGGCCGTGAAAAACTGTTTTTT. Full variable domain (missing parts from reference TRBV27 and TRBJ1-4): EAQVTQNPRYLITVTGKKLTVTCSQNMNHEYMSWYRQDPGLGLRQIYYSMNVEVTDKGDVPEGYKVSRKEKRNFPLILESPSPNQTSLYFCASSFTLGQGREKLFFGSGTQLSVL.

The V and J genes are TRBV12-3 or TRBV12-4 and TRBJ2-7; 8 positions match TRBD1. J was trimmed by 6 bases and V by 5 bases; bases with no gene match: 9. There are 14 residues in the CDR3. CDR3 nucleotide sequence: TGTGCCAGCAGTAAACCCGGGACAGGCCTCGAGCAGTACTTC. This gives the protein CASSKPGTGLEQYF.

Details on this clonotype: Relative to the germline gene, one junction end is altered; a read error may explain this. The genes are TRBV28 and TRBJ2-1; no firm D call. Germline V CDR1 and CDR2: MDHEN, SYDVKM. The length of the CDR3 is 10 residues. DNA for the CDR3: TGTGCCAGCAGTTTAGAACTCCAGGTCTTC. This gives the protein CASSLELQVF.

This clonotype was found a few times. The chain recombines TRBV2 with TRBJ2-2; D may correspond to TRBD1 or TRBD2 (5 bases each). The V end was cut by 9 bases, the J end by 8 bases, with 16 bases between. This CDR3 region has 13 residues. Germline values: CDR1 SNHLY, CDR2 FYNNEI. CDR3 in amino acids: CASGDGTIGELFF. The CDR3 DNA follows: TGTGCCAGTGGTGATGGGACCATAGGGGAGCTGTTTTTT.

This clonotype was recorded a few times. The chain joins TRBV20-1 to TRBJ1-1; maybe TRBD1 (5 bases). The CDR3 sequence is 13 residues long. Per the germline V gene, CDR1 is DFQATT and CDR2 is SNEGSKA (reference sequence). Here the CDR3 DNA reads TGCAGCACCACAAGGGGAAGGAACACTGAAGCTTTCTTT. Translating it yields CSTTRGRNTEAFF.

V is TRBV6-5 and J is TRBJ2-7; TRBD1 aligns across 9 bases. CDR1 and CDR2 (germline): MNHEY, SVGAGI. The CDR3 consists of 14 residues. The ends lost 4 bases at V and 3 bases at J; junction bases unmatched: 4. For the CDR3, the DNA is TGTGCCAGCAGTTTCACAGGGGGCGGCTACGAGCAGTACTTC. It encodes CASSFTGGGYEQYF.

This sequence joins TRBV7-9 and TRBJ1-3; TRBD1 matches at 7 bases. The CDR3 length is 17 residues. With V trimmed by 5 bases and J by 8 bases, 18 bases remained unmatched. Germline assignment: CDR1 SEHNR and CDR2 FQNEAQ (reference sequence). The DNA of the CDR3 is TGTGCCAGCAGCGCGCCGCGGCAGGGGGAATTTTTGGACACCATATATTTT. Amino acids: CASSAPRQGEFLDTIYF.

Remarks on this clonotype: This may arise from a read error, as a much more abundant clone is one base away. This chain joins TRBV12-3 or TRBV12-4 and TRBJ2-1, with a tentative D call TRBD2 (6 bases). The CDR3 sequence is 12 residues long. In DNA, the CDR3 is TGTGTCAGCAGAATCGCGGAGGGTGAGCAGTTCTTC. Its protein product is CVSRIAEGEQFF.

The CDR3 DNA reads as TGCGCCAGCAGCCAAGAATTGACTAGCGGAGCTGCCTACGAGCAGTACTTC. This sequence encodes CASSQELTSGAAYEQYF. This chain joins TRBV4-3 and TRBJ2-7; TRBD2 matches 9 bases. Per the germline V gene, CDR1 is LGHNA and CDR2 is YSLEER. This CDR3 spans 17 amino acids. V shed 0 bases and J 2 bases; nucleotides not matched to a gene: 8.

V gene TRBV5-1 combines with J gene TRBJ1-6; D is unresolved. The CDR3 loop spans 16 amino acids. V was clipped by 0 bases and J by 7 bases, with 14 bases between them. Per the germline V gene, CDR1 is SGHRS and CDR2 is YFSETQ. As DNA, the CDR3 is TGCGCCAGCAGCTTGGAGCCGGACGGAGCGAATTCACCCCTCCACTTT. Its translation: CASSLEPDGANSPLHF.

There are a few counts of this clonotype. The chain carries TRBV12-3 or TRBV12-4 and TRBJ1-1; possibly TRBD1 for D (6 bases). This CDR3 has 16 residues. V was shortened by 7 bases and J by 1 base, with 19 bases between the two germline ends. CDR3 amino acids: CASTLLGAGENTEAFF. CDR3 DNA: TGTGCCAGCACCCTCCTGGGGGCAGGGGAGAACACTGAAGCTTTCTTT.

The J gene is TRBJ2-5, the V gene TRBV21-1; TRBD2 is taken as the D call from the table, unchecked against the DNA. TRBV21-1 is listed as a pseudogene. The CDR3 runs to 17 residues. CDR3 DNA: TGTGCCAGCAGCAAATCTCCCCTATTGTGTAGCAGGGAGACCCAGTACTTC. Protein product: CASSKSPLLCSRETQYF.

This clonotype was observed a handful of times. The J gene is TRBJ1-2, the V gene TRBV27, with 8 bases identical to TRBD1. Germline V lookup: CDR1 MNHEY, CDR2 SMNVEV (reference sequence). The CDR3 runs 13 residues. Trimming removed 6 bases from V and 4 bases from J; junction bases left unmatched: 4. CDR3 nucleotide sequence: TGTGCCAGCAGGAGCGACAGGGGCTATGGCTACACCTTC. Protein product: CASRSDRGYGYTF.

J is TRBJ2-1 and V is TRBV28; a weak D match, TRBD1 (6 bases). This CDR3 comprises 15 residues. Germline V CDR1 and CDR2: MDHEN, SYDVKM. Between the trimmed V and J ends, which lost 6 bases and 5 bases, there was a span of 17 bases. The CDR3 DNA reads TGTGCCAGCAGCTTTCCCATACACAGGGACAATGAGCAGTTCTTC. This translates into CASSFPIHRDNEQFF.

The chain has TRBV7-2 and TRBJ1-5; D may be TRBD1 (6 bases). Germline CDR1 SGHTA, CDR2 FQGNSA. The CDR3 covers 15 residues. Trimming shortened V by 3 bases and J by 1 base, and 10 bases separated the two germline ends. In DNA, the CDR3 is TGTGCCAGCAGCTTCCGGGGGCCAAGCAATCAGCCCCAGCATTTT. Its translation is CASSFRGPSNQPQHF.

The chain links TRBV11-1 to TRBJ2-1, with 9 positions matching TRBD2. V lost 0 bases and J lost 4; bases outside the gene matches: 10. Germline CDR1 and CDR2: SGHAT and FQDESV (reference sequence). The CDR3 totals 18 residues. The CDR3 nucleotides read TGTGCCAGCAGCTTAGCTTTGGCTAGCGGGAACCCTTACAATGAGCAGTTCTTC. This encodes CASSLALASGNPYNEQFF.

The gene calls are TRBV4-3 and TRBJ1-2; 12 bases fit TRBD1. The CDR3 contains 17 residues. Germline CDR1 reads LGHNA; CDR2 reads YSLEER. Trimming at V came to 4 bases and at J to 4 bases, leaving 10 bases not matched to a gene. The CDR3 is CASSLPGTGGSGYGYTF. Here the CDR3 DNA reads TGCGCCAGCAGCCTTCCCGGGACAGGGGGCTCGGGCTATGGCTACACCTTC.

This clonotype has only a few counts. This rearrangement joins TRBV4-1 to TRBJ2-7; D call uncertain. Trimming removed 1 base from V and 7 bases from J, with 11 bases in between. The germline gives CDR1 MGHRA, CDR2 YSYEKL. There are 13 residues in the CDR3. The CDR3 here is CASSQVGETEQYF. CDR3 in DNA: TGCGCCAGCAGCCAAGTTGGGGAAACGGAGCAGTACTTC.

The CDR3 DNA follows: TGTGCCAGCACCTCGCACGGGGCCGGGTCTGGGGCCAACGTCCTGACTTTC. It is translated as CASTSHGAGSGANVLTF. The V gene is TRBV12-3 or TRBV12-4, the J gene TRBJ2-6; D possibly uses TRBD1 or TRBD2 (5 bases each). The CDR3 loop spans 17 amino acids. Trimming cost V 7 bases and J 1 base, with 17 bases left between them.